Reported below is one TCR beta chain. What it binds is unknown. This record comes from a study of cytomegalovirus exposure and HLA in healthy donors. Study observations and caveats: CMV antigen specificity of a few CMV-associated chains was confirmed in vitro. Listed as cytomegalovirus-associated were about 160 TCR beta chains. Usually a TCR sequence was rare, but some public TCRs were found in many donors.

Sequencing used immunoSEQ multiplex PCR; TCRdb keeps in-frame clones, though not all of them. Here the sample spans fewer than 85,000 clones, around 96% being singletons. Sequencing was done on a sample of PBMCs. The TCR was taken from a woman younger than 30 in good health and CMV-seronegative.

The CDR3 sequence is CASSDRSYEQYF. In DNA, the CDR3 is TGTGCCAGTAGCGACAGGTCCTACGAGCAGTACTTC. The chain couples TRBV19 to TRBJ2-7; possibly TRBD1 for D (6 bases). Trimming took 6 bases from V and 1 from J, leaving 7 bases between them. Germline CDR1 and CDR2: LNHDA and SQIVND (reference sequence). There are 12 residues in the CDR3.